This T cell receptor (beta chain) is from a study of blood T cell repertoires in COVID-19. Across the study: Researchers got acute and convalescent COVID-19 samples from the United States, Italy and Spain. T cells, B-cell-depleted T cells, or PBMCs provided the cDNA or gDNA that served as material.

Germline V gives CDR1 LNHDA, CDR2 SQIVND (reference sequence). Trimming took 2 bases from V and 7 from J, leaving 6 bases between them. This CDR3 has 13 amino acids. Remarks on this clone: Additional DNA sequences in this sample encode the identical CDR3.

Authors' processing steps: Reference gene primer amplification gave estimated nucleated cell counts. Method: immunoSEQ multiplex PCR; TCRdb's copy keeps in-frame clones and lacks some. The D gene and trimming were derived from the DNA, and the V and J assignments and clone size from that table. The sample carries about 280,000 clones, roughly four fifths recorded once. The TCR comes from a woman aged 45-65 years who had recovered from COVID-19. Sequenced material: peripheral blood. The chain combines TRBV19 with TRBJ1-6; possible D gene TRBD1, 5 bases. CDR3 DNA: TGTGCCAGTAGTATAACAGGAAATTCACCCCTCCACTTT. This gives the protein CASSITGNSPLHF. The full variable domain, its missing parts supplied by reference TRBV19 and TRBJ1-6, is DGGITQSPKYLFRKEGQNVTLSCEQNLNHDAMYWYRQDPGQGLRLIYYSQIVNDFQKGDIAEGYSVSREKKESFPLTVTSAQKNPTAFYLCASSITGNSPLHFGNGTRLTVT.